The source of this T cell receptor (beta chain) is a study of CD8 T cells in ankylosing spondylitis. Findings of the study overall: Among TCR beta sequences, a motif of several highly homologous variants appeared characteristic of ankylosing spondylitis blood. With a CD8+ phenotype, disease-linked clones were relatively rare in peripheral blood. Reportedly, disease-linked clones are significantly enriched in ankylosing spondylitis patients' matched synovial fluid.

Concerning this clonotype itself: Its antigen is still unknown.

Making the TCR beta libraries involved quantitative 5'-RACE with molecular barcodes. TCRdb reanalysed the 5' RACE reads using MiXCR and keeps one entry per CDR3 protein. The data contain under 450,000 distinct CDR3 sequences, 20% of them singletons. Input material: blood, either unsorted or a sorted T cell fraction (not recorded which). The source is a male donor with ankylosing spondylitis or in good health (not recorded which).

Here the CDR3 DNA reads TGTGCCAGCAGTGCGACTAGCGGGGTAACCTACGAGCAGTACTTC. Translated: CASSATSGVTYEQYF. The rearrangement links TRBV12-3 or TRBV12-4 to TRBJ2-7; 11 bases agree with TRBD2. This CDR3 has 15 residues. The trim removed 5 bases at V and 2 bases at J, leaving 5 bases unmatched.